The 5 T cell receptor beta chains in this list originate from one sample, sequenced in a study of CD8+ T cells in alopecia areata. As the sequencing template, cDNA was produced by extracting RNA and reverse transcribing it. TCRdb's copy holds only in-frame clones and misses some; the assay was immunoSEQ multiplex PCR. The repertoire has roughly 200,000 clones, roughly 56% of them found once; the top ten carry 4.5% to 6%. The sequencing sample was made of CD8+ T cells sorted from blood. These TCRs come from a human donor in good health.

In its sample, this clone was seen a few times. J is TRBJ1-1 and V is TRBV7-9; 10 bases line up with TRBD1. The germline V gene encodes CDR1 SEHNR and CDR2 FQNEAQ (reference sequence). The CDR3 spans 16 residues. With 5 bases clipped from V and 0 bases from J, the junction kept 6 bases outside the gene matches. The CDR3 sequence is CASSAGQGDMNTEAFF. CDR3 bases: TGTGCCAGCAGCGCTGGACAGGGGGACATGAACACTGAAGCTTTCTTT.

The gene calls are TRBV9 and TRBJ2-6, with D possibly being TRBD2 (5 bases). The CDR3 sequence is 16 residues long. Trimming took 3 bases from V and 0 from J, leaving 10 bases between them. Germline CDR1 SGDLS, CDR2 YYNGEE. CDR3 in DNA: TGTGCCAGCAGCGGAGGACTGACCTCTGGGGCCAACGTCCTGACTTTC. Encoded protein: CASSGGLTSGANVLTF.

This clone was seen more than once but under ten times. The chain is built from TRBV9 and TRBJ1-6; D is unresolved. Per germline, CDR1 SGDLS and CDR2 YYNGEE. The CDR3 extends over 13 amino acids. V was trimmed by 0 bases and J by 7 bases, leaving 5 bases between them. CDR3 loop: CASSVGTNSPLHF. The CDR3 coding sequence is TGTGCCAGCAGCGTAGGAACCAATTCACCCCTCCACTTT.

The V call is TRBV6-5, the J call TRBJ2-5, with D unresolved. V was shortened by 6 bases and J by 0 bases, with 8 bases between the two germline ends. Germline V CDR1 and CDR2: MNHEY, SVGAGI. The CDR3 length is 13 residues. Written as DNA, the CDR3 is TGTGCCAGCAGCGGACCTAACCAAGAGACCCAGTACTTC. Translated, it gives CASSGPNQETQYF.

This sequence joins TRBV5-6 and TRBJ2-1; the match to TRBD2 covers 11 bases. With V trimmed by 0 bases and J by 10 bases, 9 bases remained unmatched. The germline V gene has CDR1 SGHDT and CDR2 YYEEEE. CDR3 length equals 16 residues. In nucleotides, the CDR3 is TGTGCCAGCAGCTTGGGGCTAGCGGGGGGCCGCGTCGAGCAGTTCTTC. This sequence encodes CASSLGLAGGRVEQFF.